This T cell receptor (beta chain) was profiled in a study of blood T cells in healthy people across ages. A J-beta primer mix and a sample-barcoded 5' primer were used in a second PCR of about 7 to 12 cycles. TCRdb re-derived calls from the 5' RACE reads in MiXCR, one entry per CDR3 protein. This table has 850,000 to 950,000 distinct CDR3 sequences, about 30% appearing once. This clonotype was detected many times. Its specificity is unknown. The CDR3 consists of 14 residues. Trimming removed 1 base at V and 1 base at J, with 7 bases between. Germline values: CDR1 SGHTA, CDR2 FQGNSA. Study results and caveats: In the absence of known donor CMV status, changes in expanded clonotypes were possibly confounded. The percentage of naive T cells correlated strongly with TCR beta diversity.

Healthy Russian Caucasian donors spanned ages about 6 to 95 years. The chain couples TRBV7-2 to TRBJ1-2; no reliable D call. The sequenced sample was blood. The TCR was taken from a woman of 80 years or more in good health. CDR3 region: CASSLGVFNYGYTF. In DNA form, the CDR3 reads TGTGCCAGCAGCTTAGGAGTCTTTAACTATGGCTACACCTTC.